This TCR beta chain was sequenced in a study of human T cells and chemical hapten exposure. This CDR3 has 13 amino acids. The time point was: patch test 2, 6 weeks after DPC sensitization. Treatment indicated: therapeutic diphenylcyclopropenone sensitization with weekly scalp DPC. With respect to this clonotype: At one of its ends the junction is not consistent with the germline gene, which may arise from a read error.

Each CDR3 protein is one row after TCRdb ran MiXCR on the RACE reads. The table includes nearly 95,000 distinct CDR3 sequences, 9.5% to 11% detected once. The sequencing here drew on whole blood, taken in connection with sensitization to the hapten diphenylcyclopropenone (DPC). This chain connects TRBV12-3 or TRBV12-4 to TRBJ1-4; D ambiguous. The source of this sequence is a man aged 40-49 years with alopecia areata. Some clones in this sample may be carry-over from other donors' samples. In DNA, the CDR3 is TGTGACAGCAGTTTAGCGGAAGGGGAAAAACTGTTTTTT. Protein sequence: CDSSLAEGEKLFF.